The rows below give T cell receptor beta chains drawn from one sample of a study of T cells in Graves' hyperthyroidism and ophthalmopathy. TCRdb re-called the multiplex PCR reads through MiXCR, storing one row per CDR3 protein. The sample records fewer than 350,000 distinct CDR3 sequences, about 15% being singletons. Sequences were obtained from blood. These receptor sequences come from a woman aged 45-65 years with Graves' hyperthyroidism that later progressed to Graves' ophthalmopathy. The conserved cysteine and the conserved F or W are not part of the CDR3 here. The D gene is left open where the match is weak.

V gene,J gene,D gene,CDR3 protein
TRBV19,TRBJ2-1,TRBD2,ASSPPPGLAGGEQF
TRBV11-2,TRBJ2-1,.,ASSLGGHEQF
TRBV7-9,TRBJ1-1,.,ASSDHGAQAF
TRBV7-9,TRBJ1-2,TRBD1,ASSFSNRGHGYGYT
TRBV6-2/TRBV6-3,TRBJ2-1,.,ASSYSPLDGYNEQF
TRBV6-1,TRBJ1-1,.,ASRHLGARTEAF
TRBV20-1,TRBJ2-2,.,SARDRRVTGTGELF
TRBV9,TRBJ2-1,TRBD2,ASSVATSGSKPYNEQF
TRBV2,TRBJ1-1,.,ASSEHRGTEAF
TRBV12-3/TRBV12-4,TRBJ2-7,.,ASSSPPVYEQY
TRBV5-1,TRBJ2-1,TRBD2,ASRTLAGGRNEQF
TRBV24-1,TRBJ2-7,TRBD2,ATSDNSGSLARQY
TRBV7-8,TRBJ2-7,.,ASSWEARSYEQY
TRBV7-6,TRBJ2-1,.,ASSLEIGKGNEQF
TRBV5-1,TRBJ2-5,.,ASNGGGRETQY
TRBV28,TRBJ2-4,.,ASSLLRDAKNIQY
TRBV29-1,TRBJ2-3,.,SVEGPRSRRNVTDTQY
TRBV28,TRBJ2-2,.,ASSLRRGITGELF
TRBV2,TRBJ2-1,TRBD2,ASIRSGRGNEQF
TRBV27,TRBJ2-7,.,ASSRGGSSYEQY
TRBV7-3,TRBJ2-1,.,ASSLMASYNEQF
TRBV5-1,TRBJ1-1,.,ASRRGGADLNTEAF
TRBV18,TRBJ1-1,.,ASSPRGSGTEAF
TRBV12-3/TRBV12-4,TRBJ2-2,.,ASSLRVRTTNTGELF
TRBV20-1,TRBJ2-1,.,SARAGQVSSSYNEQF
TRBV3-1,TRBJ2-1,.,ASSPPYLAGQF
TRBV14,TRBJ1-1,TRBD1,ASSPALGQSATEAF
TRBV27,TRBJ2-3,.,TTRAEPPSTDTQY
TRBV6-1,TRBJ1-1,.,ASSWDGGRLAF
TRBV5-1,TRBJ2-3,.,ASSLTGNLIGTDTQY
TRBV3-1,TRBJ2-5,.,ASSLAGAGAAETQY
TRBV5-5,TRBJ1-2,TRBD1,ASSLTGGATGYT
TRBV6-1,TRBJ1-2,TRBD1,ASSDRQGYGYT
TRBV9,TRBJ2-1,TRBD2,ASSVDPTGGLNEQF
TRBV9,TRBJ1-1,.,ASSVGAYPGAEAF
TRBV15,TRBJ2-7,.,ATSSGASYEQY
TRBV6-1,TRBJ2-7,.,ASLGAVPYEQY
TRBV12-3/TRBV12-4,TRBJ1-3,.,ASSPGQDWGTIY
TRBV20-1,TRBJ1-2,.,SVPREYGYT
TRBV11-3,TRBJ1-1,.,ASSFGDTEAF
TRBV10-3,TRBJ1-1,TRBD1,AISGQGLNTEAF
TRBV18,TRBJ2-7,TRBD2,ASSRGTSGRNEQY
TRBV20-1,TRBJ2-3,TRBD2,SARDYRLAGGTDTQY
TRBV11-2,TRBJ2-7,.,ASSPSGRDYEQY
TRBV5-6,TRBJ2-2,.,ASSRVGRTGELF
TRBV7-8,TRBJ2-5,TRBD2,ASRYGTSGMIGETQY
TRBV12-3/TRBV12-4,TRBJ1-1,.,ASSPHGTNTEAF